The sequence of this T cell receptor (beta chain) was determined in a study of cytomegalovirus exposure and HLA in healthy donors. PCR employed 60 Vbeta and 13 Jbeta primers. TCRdb keeps only in-frame clones here, not all; method: immunoSEQ multiplex PCR. The table has approximately 190,000 clones, roughly 80% seen once. Whole-study findings and limits: In presence/absence analyses, roughly uniform sequencing depth across donors was assumed.

On this clone itself: What it binds is unknown.

Sequencing used PBMCs. This TCR was sampled from a man aged 45-65 years in good health and CMV-seronegative.

DNA of the CDR3: TGCGCCAGCAGCCAAGTATGGACTAGCTACAATGAGCAGTTCTTC. Its translation: CASSQVWTSYNEQFF. The chain combines TRBV4-3 with TRBJ2-1, with 7 bases identical to TRBD2. The CDR3 runs 15 residues. Per germline, CDR1 LGHNA and CDR2 YSLEER. V gave up 1 base and J gave up 3 bases; unmatched junction bases: 3.